This T cell receptor beta chain was recovered during a study of radiotherapy plus CTLA-4 blockade in lung cancer (dated by TCRdb to the late 2010s). Looking at the study overall: Objective responses were observed in approximately 17% of enrolled patients, and disease control was achieved in 30% to 40%.

General findings and caveats noted by the study authors: The strongest predictors of response, as reported, were early dynamic changes in blood T cell clones along with a rise in serum interferon-beta after radiation. After treatment with radiotherapy and ipilimumab, TCR clones that originated in tumors expanded in peripheral blood.

Library construction relied on the immunoSEQ multiplex PCR assay. TCRdb stores this immuneACCESS table with in-frame sequences only. Part of the clones is absent; in the studies checked, under half of the shortfall reflects unresolved V genes, and no reason is known for the rest. For this sample the table gives 70,000 to 100,000 clones, of which around 86% were detected only once. The ten largest account for approximately 2.2% of the sample. In this study, focal radiation therapy paired with CTLA-4 blockade (ipilimumab) was tested in patients who had chemo-refractory metastatic non-small-cell lung cancer. About this clone: No antigen is known for it. Per-nucleotide qualities are absent, and no much larger clonotype sits a single base away.

Taken from cysteine to phenylalanine, the CDR3 has 14 residues. CDR3 DNA only is kept here, 42 bases in frame from base 1. V is cut back by 5 bases and J by 0 bases, with 2 bases in the junction unmatched. The germline V gene encodes CDR1 MNHNY and CDR2 SVGAGI (reference sequence). This sequence was found in a human donor with non-small cell lung cancer who had a partial response to radiotherapy plus ipilimumab. The sequencing here drew on peripheral blood, taken from a patient treated with radiotherapy plus ipilimumab. The chain couples TRBV6-6 to TRBJ2-7; 9 bases in the middle match TRBD1. In nucleotide form, the sequence is TGTGCCAGCAGTCGGGACAGGGCCTCCTACGAGCAGTACTTC. It specifies CASSRDRASYEQYF.